This is a list of T cell receptor beta chains from one sample in a study of shared clonotypes between healthy human individuals. The repertoire was sequenced with immunoSEQ multiplex PCR; TCRdb's copy has only in-frame clones and lacks some. The sample records 2 million to 2.5 million clones, 93% being singletons. The source material was naive CD8+ T cells from PBMCs. These receptors came from a man younger than 30 in good health. Some clones in this sample may be carry-over from other donors' samples. The CDR3 runs from the conserved cysteine through the conserved F or W. Each record gives: D gene, J gene, V gene, clone size, CDR3 length, CDR3 DNA, CDR3 protein. The D gene is left open where the match is weak. For some rows the clone size is stated as once, few or many, or as a class when expanded; others skip it.

TRBD1 | TRBJ1-1 | TRBV6-6 | few | 15 | TGTGCCAGCAGTTACCCACGGACAGGGAACACTGAAGCTTTCTTT | CASSYPRTGNTEAFF
TRBD1 | TRBJ1-4 | TRBV15 | once | 15 | TGTGCCACGAGGGACAGGCGGTCTACTAATGAAAAACTGTTTTTT | CATRDRRSTNEKLFF
TRBD2 | TRBJ2-3 | TRBV9 | once | 17 | TGTGCCAGCAGCGTCTTCCTAGCGGGGGGGGGCACAGATACGCAGTATTTT | CASSVFLAGGGTDTQYF
- | TRBJ1-1 | TRBV19 | - | 13 | TGTGCCAGTAGTGTCCGGATGAACACTGAAGCTTTCTTT | CASSVRMNTEAFF
- | TRBJ2-7 | TRBV27 | - | 12 | TGTGCCAGCAGCACCAGGGGCTACGAGCAGTACTTC | CASSTRGYEQYF
TRBD2 | TRBJ2-7 | TRBV11-2 | - | 14 | TGTGCCAGCAGCGCAGCGGGAGGGCCCTACGAGCAGTACTTC | CASSAAGGPYEQYF
- | TRBJ1-2 | TRBV6-1 | - | 13 | TGTGCCAGCAGCGTCACAGGGAAGGGTGGCTACACCTTC | CASSVTGKGGYTF
- | TRBJ2-7 | TRBV2 | - | 12 | TGTGCCAGCAGAAGGATCTCCTACGAGCAGTACTTC | CASRRISYEQYF
- | TRBJ2-7 | TRBV28 | - | 14 | TGTGCCAGCAGTTTCGTCACGGACTCCTACGAGCAGTACTTC | CASSFVTDSYEQYF
- | TRBJ2-1 | TRBV10-2 | - | 15 | TGCGCCAGCGTGAGCAGGGACGGCTTAAACAATGAGCAGTTCTTC | CASVSRDGLNNEQFF
- | TRBJ2-7 | TRBV4-3 | - | 13 | TGCGCCAGCAGCCAAGACAGTGGCTACGAGCAGTACTTC | CASSQDSGYEQYF
TRBD1 | TRBJ1-1 | TRBV5-4 | - | 13 | TGTGCCAGCAGGGAGGGGGCTAGCACTGAAGCTTTCTTT | CASREGASTEAFF
TRBD1 | TRBJ2-2 | TRBV5-8 | - | 14 | TGTGCCAGCAGGCCAGGGGGCGCCGCCGGGGAGCTGTTTTTT | CASRPGGAAGELFF